Shown below are 14 T cell receptor beta chains from a single sample sequenced in a study of blood T cell repertoires in COVID-19. Clones were read by immunoSEQ multiplex PCR, and TCRdb kept only the in-frame ones, dropping some. This sample carries under 85,000 clones, less than 90% of them seen once, and the ten largest clones take around 5.3%. Material for sequencing was peripheral blood. The receptors were sampled from a man aged 55 to 70 with active or convalescent COVID-19.

The rearrangement joins TRBV7-2 to TRBJ1-4; possible D gene TRBD1, 5 bases. V was shortened by 0 bases and J by 5 bases, with 10 bases between the two germline ends. The CDR3 runs to 15 residues. CDR1 SGHTA and CDR2 FQGNSA come from the germline V gene. CDR3 coding DNA: TGTGCCAGCAGCTTAGCTCGGGCAGGGAATGAAAAACTGTTTTTT. Protein: CASSLARAGNEKLFF. Together with reference TRBV7-2 and TRBJ1-4, the CDR3 gives the full variable domain: GAGVSQSPSNKVTEKGKDVELRCDPISGHTALYWYRQSLGQGLEFLIYFQGNSAPDKSGLPSDRFSAERTGGSVSTLTIQRTQQEDSAVYLCASSLARAGNEKLFFGSGTQLSVL.

The chain has TRBV3-1 (or the pseudogene TRBV3-2) and TRBJ2-7; 10 nucleotides agree with TRBD1. CDR1 LGHDT and CDR2 YNNKEL come from the germline V gene (reference sequence). The CDR3 contains 15 residues. V was pared by 6 bases and J by 7 bases, with 12 bases of the junction left unmatched. CDR3 sequence reads: CASSISTGGKKEQYF. The CDR3 nucleotides read TGTGCCAGCAGTATCTCGACAGGGGGCAAAAAAGAGCAGTACTTC.

The V and J genes are TRBV5-1 and TRBJ1-2; tentatively, D is TRBD1 (5 bases). The CDR3 sequence is 14 residues long. Germline V gene lookup returns CDR1 SGHRS and CDR2 YFSETQ. The V end was cut by 5 bases, the J end by 4 bases, with 15 bases between. This CDR3 is CASRSNAGTYGYTF. The CDR3 nucleotides read TGCGCCAGCAGATCGAATGCGGGGACCTATGGCTACACCTTC.

J is TRBJ1-2 and V is TRBV6-6; D unresolved. Germline V gives CDR1 MNHNY, CDR2 SVGAGI (reference sequence). The V and J ends lost 2 bases and 0 bases respectively, with 10 bases between them. The CDR3 covers 15 residues. The CDR3 spells CASSYPAGANYGYTF. The CDR3 DNA follows: TGTGCCAGCAGTTACCCAGCAGGTGCTAACTATGGCTACACCTTC.

The V call is TRBV30, the J call TRBJ1-2; 7 bases agree with TRBD1. Germline CDR1 is GTSNPN and CDR2 is SVGIG (reference sequence). This CDR3 contains 13 residues. The V gene end was trimmed by 8 bases and the J gene end by 4 bases; junction bases not matched to a gene: 10. The CDR3 region has the DNA TGTGCCATTGAGGACAGGTCCTCCTATGGCTACACCTTC. This encodes CAIEDRSSYGYTF.

The V call is TRBV12-3 or TRBV12-4, the J call TRBJ2-2; TRBD1 might be the D (5 bases). Trimming shortened V by 7 bases and J by 7 bases, and 13 bases separated the two germline ends. The CDR3 length is 13 residues. CDR3 protein: CASTEKGFGELFF. Written as DNA, the CDR3 is TGTGCCAGCACTGAGAAGGGGTTCGGGGAGCTGTTTTTT.

The V and J genes are TRBV9 and TRBJ2-3, with D possibly being TRBD2 (6 bases). Germline V gene lookup returns CDR1 SGDLS and CDR2 YYNGEE. CDR3 length: 14 residues. V shed 4 bases and J shed 2 bases, with 11 bases lying between them. This chain's CDR3 is CASSIGGFTDTQYF. DNA for the CDR3: TGTGCCAGCAGCATCGGGGGTTTCACAGATACGCAGTATTTT.

The count of this clone is one. V is TRBV24-1 and J is TRBJ2-3, with 8 bases matching TRBD2. The CDR3 runs 13 residues. V shed 7 bases and J 4 bases; nucleotides not matched to a gene: 3. The germline CDR1 and CDR2 sequences are KGHDR and SFDVKD. CDR3 in amino acids: CATSGGVADTQYF. CDR3 nucleotide sequence: TGTGCCACCAGCGGGGGGGTAGCAGATACGCAGTATTTT.

V and J are TRBV19 and TRBJ2-1, with D maybe TRBD2 (5 bases). V was clipped by 2 bases and J by 0 bases, with 14 bases between them. CDR3 length: 17 residues. CDR1 is LNHDA, CDR2 SQIVND, per germline (reference sequence). CDR3: CASSIFRQTNSYNEQFF. For the CDR3, the DNA is TGTGCCAGTAGTATATTCCGGCAGACTAACTCCTACAATGAGCAGTTCTTC.

This sequence joins TRBV5-6 and TRBJ2-4, with D perhaps TRBD2 (5 bases). This CDR3 contains 13 residues. Germline CDR1 and CDR2: SGHDT and YYEEEE. The V end was cut by 0 bases, the J end by 7 bases, with 8 bases between. CDR3 DNA sequence: TGTGCCAGCAGCTTGGATTGGAGGAACATTCAGTACTTC. Protein: CASSLDWRNIQYF.

The gene calls are TRBV2 and TRBJ2-5; D might be TRBD1 (5 bases). CDR1 is SNHLY, CDR2 FYNNEI, per germline. V lost 1 base to trimming and J lost 5 bases, with 14 bases between them. The CDR3 is made up of 15 amino acids. The CDR3 loop reads CASSEVSRASETQYF. The CDR3 DNA sequence: TGTGCCAGCAGTGAAGTTTCCAGGGCGTCGGAGACCCAGTACTTC.

The rearrangement uses TRBV10-3 and TRBJ1-1; tentative D call: TRBD1 (6 bases). From germline, CDR1 is ENHRY and CDR2 SYGVKD. The CDR3 extends over 15 amino acids. The ends were cut back, 0 bases at V and 5 bases at J, with 13 bases in the middle. The CDR3: CAISESGRGWTEAFF. In DNA, the CDR3 is TGTGCCATCAGTGAGTCGGGGAGGGGGTGGACTGAAGCTTTCTTT.

The chain has TRBV2 and TRBJ2-7, with D maybe TRBD2 (7 bases). This CDR3 spans 14 amino acids. V shed 6 bases and J shed 2 bases, with 14 bases lying between them. In germline, CDR1 is SNHLY, CDR2 FYNNEI. CDR3 nucleotides: TGTGCCAGCAGGGGGGGGGCGAGGACCTACGAGCAGTACTTC. The encoded protein is CASRGGARTYEQYF.

The genes are TRBV4-3 and TRBJ1-4, with 7 bases fitting TRBD1. In germline, CDR1 is LGHNA, CDR2 YSLEER. V was pared by 0 bases and J by 0 bases, with 10 bases of the junction left unmatched. The CDR3 runs 19 residues. The CDR3, as DNA: TGCGCCAGCAGCCAAGATCCGGCAGGGGGACCCGCAACTAATGAAAAACTGTTTTTT. It yields the protein CASSQDPAGGPATNEKLFF.